Shown below are 32 T cell receptor beta chains from a single sample sequenced in a study of T cells in localized non-small cell lung cancer. Data came from immunoSEQ multiplex PCR; TCRdb stores just in-frame clones and leaves some out. Of 40,000 to 65,000 clones listed, over 80% are singletons. The source material was peripheral blood mononuclear cells, sampled before any cancer treatment. The origin of the receptors is a man aged 35 to 69 with stage III lung adenocarcinoma.

The CDR3 region is CASSPDNYEQYF. CDR3 DNA: TGTGCCAGCTCACCCGACAACTACGAGCAGTACTTC. This sequence joins TRBV18 and TRBJ2-7; D is uncertain. The CDR3 spans 12 residues. CDR1 is KGHSH and CDR2 is LQKENI in the germline V gene. The ends were cut back, 3 bases at V and 3 bases at J, with 6 bases in the middle.

This sequence joins TRBV18 and TRBJ1-4; no reliable D call. Between the trimmed V and J ends, which lost 3 bases and 5 bases, there was a span of 13 bases. The CDR3 consists of 15 residues. CDR1 and CDR2 from the germline V gene are KGHSH and LQKENI. CDR3 loop: CASSPPSQANEKLFF. Here the CDR3 DNA reads TGTGCCAGCTCACCCCCTTCCCAGGCGAATGAAAAACTGTTTTTT.

The chain joins TRBV5-6 to TRBJ2-6; D gene uncertain. With 0 bases removed from V and 2 bases from J, the gap between germline ends came to 9 bases. The CDR3 runs to 16 residues. CDR1 and CDR2 from the germline V gene are SGHDT and YYEEEE. The CDR3 here is CASSLGLGTGANVLTF. In nucleotides, the CDR3 is TGTGCCAGCAGCTTGGGGTTGGGGACTGGGGCCAACGTCCTGACTTTC.

This clone was found once. The chain combines TRBV4-2 with TRBJ2-3; perhaps D is TRBD1 or TRBD2 (5 bases each). Germline values: CDR1 LGHNA, CDR2 YNFKEQ. V was shortened by 8 bases and J by 1 base, with 10 bases between the two germline ends. The CDR3 has 13 amino acids. The CDR3 bases are TGTGCCAGCCAGGGTAGCGGCACAGATACGCAGTATTTT. Protein sequence: CASQGSGTDTQYF.

The chain combines TRBV5-1 with TRBJ1-5; no firm D call. V was shortened by 2 bases and J by 6 bases, with 15 bases between the two germline ends. The CDR3 length is 15 residues. Germline V CDR1 and CDR2: SGHRS, YFSETQ. In nucleotides, the CDR3 is TGCGCCAGCAGCTTAGGCCCCGAGGAGGGTCAGCCCCAGCATTTT. The encoded protein is CASSLGPEEGQPQHF.

The V gene is TRBV19, the J gene TRBJ2-7, with D maybe TRBD2 (7 bases). CDR1 LNHDA and CDR2 SQIVND come from the germline V gene (reference sequence). Trimming pared 5 bases from V and 7 bases from J, leaving 21 bases between. This CDR3 is 15 amino acids long. This CDR3 is CASSQRTERGREQYF. The CDR3 nucleotides read TGTGCCAGTAGTCAACGGACAGAGCGGGGTCGGGAGCAGTACTTC.

V gene TRBV5-3 combines with J gene TRBJ2-7; weak D call: TRBD1 (5 bases). Being an ORF, TRBV5-3 has a function that is uncertain. This CDR3 has 15 residues. V was pared by 4 bases and J by 5 bases, with 19 bases between. In nucleotides, the CDR3 is TGTGCCAGAAGCACTCCCCGCAGGGTCCGTAACGAGCAGTACTTC. It translates to CARSTPRRVRNEQYF.

The chain uses TRBV11-3 and TRBJ1-1; D remains ambiguous. Germline V lookup: CDR1 SGHNT, CDR2 YENEEA. The CDR3 is made up of 13 amino acids. V lost 0 bases to trimming and J lost 7 bases, with 9 bases between them. CDR3 coding DNA: TGTGCCAGCAGCTTAGAGGCACGTCTTGAAGCTTTCTTT. The encoded protein is CASSLEARLEAFF.

The J gene is TRBJ1-2, the V gene TRBV19; TRBD1 agrees at 12 bases. This CDR3 is built from 15 residues. CDR1 is LNHDA and CDR2 is SQIVND in the germline V gene (reference sequence). J lost 7 bases, V lost 6 bases, and 9 bases had no gene match. The CDR3 nucleotides read TGTGCCAGTAGCCACTGGGACAGGGGGCTCGGTGGCTACACCTTC. It is translated as CASSHWDRGLGGYTF. The full variable domain, with the rest looked up from reference TRBV19 and TRBJ1-2, is DGGITQSPKYLFRKEGQNVTLSCEQNLNHDAMYWYRQDPGQGLRLIYYSQIVNDFQKGDIAEGYSVSREKKESFPLTVTSAQKNPTAFYLCASSHWDRGLGGYTFGSGTRLTVV.

The rearrangement joins TRBV30 to TRBJ2-7; TRBD2 might be the D (6 bases). This CDR3 spans 15 amino acids. Germline V CDR1 and CDR2: GTSNPN, SVGIG (reference sequence). Trimming shortened V by 0 bases and J by 3 bases, and 15 bases separated the two germline ends. The DNA of the CDR3 is TGTGCCTGGAGTGTACGCGGCGGGAAGCTCTACGAGCAGTACTTC. This sequence encodes CAWSVRGGKLYEQYF.

The chain has TRBV7-9 and TRBJ1-2, with D possibly matching TRBD1 (5 bases). V was pared by 5 bases and J by 8 bases, with 12 bases between. The CDR3 extends over 12 amino acids. Germline loops: CDR1 SEHNR, CDR2 FQNEAQ (reference sequence). The CDR3 region is CASSPEEGGYTF. Written as DNA, the CDR3 is TGTGCCAGCAGCCCCGAGGAGGGGGGCTACACCTTC.

This clone was picked up a small number of times. The CDR3 coding sequence is TGTGCCAGCAGTTACCCGGGAAGGGGGCGCCCCGGTGAGCAGTTCTTC. This gives the protein CASSYPGRGRPGEQFF. The chain combines TRBV27 with TRBJ2-1; 7 bases are a match to TRBD1. This CDR3 comprises 16 residues. Trimming cost V 4 bases and J 9 bases; bases outside gene matches: 15. Per the germline V gene, CDR1 is MNHEY and CDR2 is SMNVEV (reference sequence).

This clone was recorded a few times. Its ends do not fully match the called genes, so a read error is possible. The genes are TRBV2 and TRBJ1-4; D is unclear. Germline CDR1 reads SNHLY; CDR2 reads FYNNEI. The CDR3 runs to 13 residues. The CDR3 sequence: CASREGREEKLFF. CDR3 in DNA: TGTGCCAGCAGAGAAGGGAGGGAAGAAAAACTGTTTTTT.

The chain combines TRBV5-6 with TRBJ1-2; a possible D gene is TRBD1 (5 bases). Germline V lookup: CDR1 SGHDT, CDR2 YYEEEE. The CDR3 has 14 amino acids. Trimming removed 0 bases at V and 5 bases at J, with 11 bases between. CDR3 sequence: CASSLDGASYGYTF. The DNA of the CDR3 is TGTGCCAGCAGCTTGGATGGGGCCAGTTATGGCTACACCTTC.

V and J are TRBV9 and TRBJ2-4; 14 bases agree with TRBD2. Germline trimming cut 2 bases from V and 5 bases from J; bases unmatched to any gene: 3. The CDR3 loop spans 16 amino acids. Germline values: CDR1 SGDLS, CDR2 YYNGEE. The CDR3 here is CASSVGTSGSENIQYF. In nucleotides, the CDR3 is TGTGCCAGCAGCGTGGGGACTAGCGGGAGCGAAAACATTCAGTACTTC.

V gene TRBV5-8 combines with J gene TRBJ1-1, with D perhaps TRBD1 (6 bases). V lost 9 bases and J lost 0, with 21 bases in between. The CDR3 runs 16 residues. Germline V gene data show CDR1 as SGHTS and CDR2 as YDEGEE. This CDR3 is CAIPAGQGPLNTEAFF. The DNA for the CDR3 is TGTGCCATTCCAGCTGGGCAGGGGCCTTTGAACACTGAAGCTTTCTTT.

The gene calls are TRBV7-3 and TRBJ1-4; no firm D call. The CDR3 loop spans 12 amino acids. Germline CDR1 SGHTA, CDR2 FQGTGA. The V end was cut by 3 bases, the J end by 15 bases, with 14 bases between. The DNA for the CDR3 is TGTGCCAGCAGCTTGATTGCGTCCGGATTGTTTTTT. Amino acid sequence: CASSLIASGLFF. The full variable domain, completed using reference TRBV7-3 and TRBJ1-4, is GAGVSQTPSNKVTEKGKYVELRCDPISGHTALYWYRQSLGQGPEFLIYFQGTGAADDSGLPNDRFFAVRPEGSVSTLKIQRTERGDSAVYLCASSLIASGLFFGSGTQLSVL.

V is TRBV27 and J is TRBJ1-2, with D possibly matching TRBD1 (5 bases). This CDR3 comprises 15 residues. The germline CDR1 and CDR2 sequences are MNHEY and SMNVEV (reference sequence). V shed 8 bases and J shed 0 bases, with 16 bases lying between them. The CDR3 spells CASGSGTLANYGYTF. CDR3 nucleotide sequence: TGTGCCAGCGGATCAGGGACCCTAGCTAACTATGGCTACACCTTC.

The chain joins TRBV11-3 to TRBJ2-5; 11 positions agree with TRBD2. The CDR3 totals 16 residues. V lost 3 bases and J lost 1; bases outside the gene matches: 4. Germline V gene sequence: CDR1 SGHNT, CDR2 YENEEA. CDR3 amino acids: CASSFGLAGSQETQYF. The DNA of the CDR3 is TGTGCCAGCAGCTTTGGACTAGCGGGCTCCCAAGAGACCCAGTACTTC. Full variable domain (remainder filled in from reference TRBV11-3 and TRBJ2-5): EAGVVQSPRYKIIEKKQPVAFWCNPISGHNTLYWYLQNLGQGPELLIRYENEEAVDDSQLPKDRFSAERLKGVDSTLKIQPAELGDSAVYLCASSFGLAGSQETQYFGPGTRLLVL.

V is TRBV2 and J is TRBJ2-3, with D perhaps TRBD2 (5 bases). The CDR3 length is 16 residues. Germline CDR1 is SNHLY and CDR2 is FYNNEI. V lost 4 bases, J lost 0 bases, and 14 bases lay in between. The CDR3 region has the DNA TGTGCCAGCAGTGGAGGGTGGCTGGCTAGCACAGATACGCAGTATTTT. Protein product: CASSGGWLASTDTQYF. The whole variable domain, filled in from reference TRBV2 and TRBJ2-3, reads EPEVTQTPSHQVTQMGQEVILRCVPISNHLYFYWYRQILGQKVEFLVSFYNNEISEKSEIFDDQFSVERPDGSNFTLKIRSTKLEDSAMYFCASSGGWLASTDTQYFGPGTRLTVL.

The chain has TRBV10-3 and TRBJ2-3; tentative D call: TRBD2 (5 bases). V dropped 4 bases and J dropped 6 bases, with 17 bases sitting between them. The germline CDR1 and CDR2 sequences are ENHRY and SYGVKD. This CDR3 comprises 15 residues. CDR3 in DNA: TGTGCCATCAGTGTAGGAGTCCTAGCAAGCGATACGCAGTATTTT. This encodes CAISVGVLASDTQYF.

The chain combines TRBV11-2 with TRBJ2-2; D unresolved. V was clipped by 2 bases and J by 6 bases, with 4 bases between them. The germline gives CDR1 SGHAT, CDR2 FQNNGV. The CDR3 is made up of 12 amino acids. CDR3 sequence: CASSLSPGELFF. The CDR3 nucleotides read TGTGCCAGCAGCTTATCACCCGGGGAGCTGTTTTTT.

The chain is built from TRBV10-3 and TRBJ2-3, with TRBD1 matching over 9 bases. The CDR3 extends over 15 amino acids. Germline assignment: CDR1 ENHRY and CDR2 SYGVKD. V trimming: 4 bases; J trimming: 0 bases; junction bases outside the gene matches: 2. The CDR3 sequence is CAISAGTGSTDTQYF. The CDR3 DNA reads as TGTGCCATCAGTGCCGGGACAGGGAGCACAGATACGCAGTATTTT.

The table lists this clone with a count of one. The V call is TRBV7-9, the J call TRBJ1-2; tentative D call: TRBD1 (6 bases). Trimming took 1 base from V and 6 from J, leaving 15 bases between them. CDR3 length: 15 residues. In germline, CDR1 is SEHNR, CDR2 FQNEAQ (reference sequence). The CDR3, as DNA: TGTGCCAGCAGCTTAGAAATTTCGGGGGCAAATGGCTACACCTTC. Translation gives CASSLEISGANGYTF.

The rearrangement joins TRBV30 to TRBJ2-1; 7 bases match TRBD2. V was clipped by 0 bases and J by 4 bases; unmatched bases: 6. The CDR3 is 15 amino acids. Germline values: CDR1 GTSNPN, CDR2 SVGIG (reference sequence). The CDR3, as DNA: TGTGCCTGGAGTGTACCCGGGAGGCATTACAATGAGCAGTTCTTC. This encodes CAWSVPGRHYNEQFF. Looking up the rest from reference TRBV30 and TRBJ2-1 gives the full variable domain: SQTIHQWPATLVQPVGSPLSLECTVEGTSNPNLYWYRQAAGRGLQLLFYSVGIGQISSEVPQNLSASRPQDRQFILSSKKLLLSDSGFYLCAWSVPGRHYNEQFFGPGTRLTVL.

The chain joins TRBV5-1 to TRBJ2-3, with D perhaps being TRBD1 or TRBD2 (5 bases each). Trimming left V 4 bases short and J 0 bases short, with 21 bases between. In germline, CDR1 is SGHRS, CDR2 YFSETQ. There are 18 residues in the CDR3. CDR3 protein: CASSPGLQGPFSTDTQYF. DNA of the CDR3: TGCGCCAGCAGCCCCGGACTCCAGGGACCGTTTAGCACAGATACGCAGTATTTT. The full variable domain, rest sourced from reference TRBV5-1 and TRBJ2-3, is KAGVTQTPRYLIKTRGQQVTLSCSPISGHRSVSWYQQTPGQGLQFLFEYFSETQRNKGNFPGRFSGRQFSNSRSEMNVSTLELGDSALYLCASSPGLQGPFSTDTQYFGPGTRLTVL.

The chain has TRBV6-5 and TRBJ2-3; 7 nucleotides match TRBD1. V trimming: 0 bases; J trimming: 5 bases; junction bases outside the gene matches: 8. CDR1 and CDR2 from the germline V gene are MNHEY and SVGAGI. This CDR3 region has 16 residues. The CDR3 DNA sequence: TGTGCCAGCAGTTACTCTCGGTGGACAGGTGGAGATACGCAGTATTTT. Translation gives CASSYSRWTGGDTQYF.

The V and J genes are TRBV5-1 and TRBJ1-4, with 7 bases lining up with TRBD1. The CDR3 has 18 amino acids. Looked up from germline, CDR1 is SGHRS and CDR2 is YFSETQ. Trimming cost V 4 bases and J 2 bases; bases outside gene matches: 14. The CDR3 sequence: CASSPTGLFGVTNEKLFF. The CDR3 DNA sequence: TGCGCCAGCAGCCCGACAGGGTTGTTCGGAGTGACTAATGAAAAACTGTTTTTT.

This clone was observed a few times. Written as DNA, the CDR3 is TGTGCCAGCAGCGCCCAGGGAATGGCTAATGAAAAACTGTTTTTT. Translating it yields CASSAQGMANEKLFF. The chain has TRBV7-2 and TRBJ1-4, with a tentative D call TRBD1 (5 bases). CDR3 length: 15 residues. The germline V gene has CDR1 SGHTA and CDR2 FQGNSA. V was pared by 5 bases and J by 3 bases, with 13 bases between.

The table lists this clone with a few counts. The chain employs TRBV25-1 and TRBJ1-2; TRBD1 matches 8 bases. This CDR3 has 13 amino acids. J was trimmed by 8 bases and V by 2 bases; bases with no gene match: 4. Germline assignment: CDR1 MGHDK and CDR2 SYGVNS. This chain's CDR3 is CASSERTGKGYTF. CDR3 DNA sequence: TGTGCCAGCAGTGAACGGACAGGGAAAGGCTACACCTTC.

This clone was seen a single time. The J gene is TRBJ1-1, the V gene TRBV27; D remains unclear. Germline CDR1 reads MNHEY; CDR2 reads SMNVEV (reference sequence). V was clipped by 5 bases and J by 1 base, with 8 bases between them. The CDR3 runs 13 residues. The CDR3 sequence is CASSARWNTEAFF. CDR3 nucleotide sequence: TGTGCCAGCAGTGCCAGGTGGAACACTGAAGCTTTCTTT.

This rearrangement joins TRBV27 to TRBJ2-2; weak D call: TRBD2 (6 bases). The V and J ends lost 6 bases and 5 bases respectively, with 10 bases between them. Germline V gives CDR1 MNHEY, CDR2 SMNVEV (reference sequence). This CDR3 is built from 13 residues. CDR3 sequence (DNA): TGTGCCAGCAGCGGGAGTTGGACCGGGGAGCTGTTTTTT. Translated, it gives CASSGSWTGELFF.